This T cell receptor beta chain was captured by sequencing in a study of response to subunit inactivated influenza vaccine. Study-wide results and limits: Every seasonal influenza vaccination brings in few new T cells, the authors suggested.

A remark on this clonotype: Its cognate antigen is unknown.

Each CDR3 protein gets one entry after TCRdb re-called the RT-PCR reads with MiXCR. The sample has 550,000 to 800,000 distinct CDR3 sequences; 14% are singletons. The TCR originated in a man aged 45-65 years who received an inactivated influenza vaccine. Material: PBMCs from blood, obtained around 15 days before vaccination.

CDR3 sequence (DNA): TGCGCCAGCAGCCAAGACAGGGGGGGAAATGAGCAGTTCTTC. Amino acids: CASSQDRGGNEQFF. V usage is TRBV4-1 and J usage is TRBJ2-1, with D possibly called TRBD1 or TRBD2 (7 bases each). Germline V lookup: CDR1 MGHRA, CDR2 YSYEKL. The V end lost 0 bases, the J end lost 7 bases, and 10 bases lay between the germline ends. This CDR3 spans 14 amino acids.